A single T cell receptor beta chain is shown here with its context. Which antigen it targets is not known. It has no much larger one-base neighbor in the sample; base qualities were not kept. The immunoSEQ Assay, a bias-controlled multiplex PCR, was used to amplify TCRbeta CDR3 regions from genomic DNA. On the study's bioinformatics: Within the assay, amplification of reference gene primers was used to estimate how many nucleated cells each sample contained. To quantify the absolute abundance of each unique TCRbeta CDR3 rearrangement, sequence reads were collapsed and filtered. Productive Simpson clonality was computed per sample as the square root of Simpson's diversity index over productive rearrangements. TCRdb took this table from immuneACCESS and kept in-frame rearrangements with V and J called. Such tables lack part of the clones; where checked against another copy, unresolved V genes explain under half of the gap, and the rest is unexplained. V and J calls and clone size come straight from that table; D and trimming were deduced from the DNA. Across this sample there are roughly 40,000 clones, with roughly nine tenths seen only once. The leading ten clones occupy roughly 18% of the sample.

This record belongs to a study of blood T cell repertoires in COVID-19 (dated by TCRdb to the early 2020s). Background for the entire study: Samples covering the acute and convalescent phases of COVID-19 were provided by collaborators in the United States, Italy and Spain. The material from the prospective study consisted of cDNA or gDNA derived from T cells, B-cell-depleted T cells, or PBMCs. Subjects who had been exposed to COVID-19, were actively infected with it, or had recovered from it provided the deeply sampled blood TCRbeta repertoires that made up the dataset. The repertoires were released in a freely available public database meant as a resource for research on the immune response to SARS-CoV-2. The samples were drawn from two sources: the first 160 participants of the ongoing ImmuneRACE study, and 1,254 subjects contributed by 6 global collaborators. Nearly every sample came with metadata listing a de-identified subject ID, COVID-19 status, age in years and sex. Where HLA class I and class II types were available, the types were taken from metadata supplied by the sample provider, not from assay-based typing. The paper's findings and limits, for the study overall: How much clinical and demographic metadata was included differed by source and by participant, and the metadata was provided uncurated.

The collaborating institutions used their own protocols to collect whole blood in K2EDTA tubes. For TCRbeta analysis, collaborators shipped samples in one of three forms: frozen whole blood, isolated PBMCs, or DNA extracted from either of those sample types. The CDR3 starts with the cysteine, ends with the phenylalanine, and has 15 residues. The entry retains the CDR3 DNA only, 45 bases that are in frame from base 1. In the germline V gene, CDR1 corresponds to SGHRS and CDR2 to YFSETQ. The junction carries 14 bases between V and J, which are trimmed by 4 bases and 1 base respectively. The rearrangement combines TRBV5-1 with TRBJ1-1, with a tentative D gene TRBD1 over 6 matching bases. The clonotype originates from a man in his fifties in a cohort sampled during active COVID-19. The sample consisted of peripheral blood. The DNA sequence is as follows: TGCGCCAGCAGCAGGGAACTGACAGGGAACACTGAAGCTTTCTTT. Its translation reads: CASSRELTGNTEAFF.